A selection of T cell receptor beta chains follows, all from one sample in a study of cytomegalovirus exposure and HLA in healthy donors. The method was immunoSEQ multiplex PCR; TCRdb's version includes in-frame clones alone and lacks a portion of them. The sample holds 70,000 to 95,000 clones, roughly 77% seen once. The source material was PBMCs. The origin of the receptors is a woman in her thirties or forties in good health and CMV-seropositive. Both conserved end residues are part of each CDR3. The order of the fields is clone size, D gene, V gene, J gene, CDR3 DNA, CDR3 protein. A D gene is named only where the DNA matches it firmly. Rows give clone size only sometimes, using once, few, many, or a class for an expanded clone.

abundance: .
d_gene: TRBD1
v_gene: TRBV6-1
j_gene: TRBJ1-1
CDR3nt: TGTGCCAGCAGTGCCAGGGGGCAGGGTGAAGCTTTCTTT
CDR3aa: CASSARGQGEAFF

abundance: .
d_gene: TRBD1
v_gene: TRBV6-6
j_gene: TRBJ1-2
CDR3nt: TGTGCCAGCAGAGATAAACAGGGGGCATATAGCTACACCTTC
CDR3aa: CASRDKQGAYSYTF

abundance: .
d_gene: .
v_gene: TRBV18
j_gene: TRBJ1-2
CDR3nt: TGTGCCAGCTCGGGGGGGGCTCGCTATGGCTACACCTTC
CDR3aa: CASSGGARYGYTF

abundance: .
d_gene: .
v_gene: TRBV14
j_gene: TRBJ2-5
CDR3nt: TGTGCCAGCAGCCACAACGAGGAGACCCAGTACTTC
CDR3aa: CASSHNEETQYF

abundance: .
d_gene: .
v_gene: TRBV2
j_gene: TRBJ1-1
CDR3nt: TGTGCCAGCAGTGAAGGGTGGGGCCTGAACACTGAAGCTTTCTTT
CDR3aa: CASSEGWGLNTEAFF

abundance: .
d_gene: .
v_gene: TRBV7-2
j_gene: TRBJ1-2
CDR3nt: TGTGCCAGCAGCTTAGCGCGGTCAGGGGTTAACTATGGCTACACCTTC
CDR3aa: CASSLARSGVNYGYTF

abundance: few
d_gene: .
v_gene: TRBV2
j_gene: TRBJ1-1
CDR3nt: TGTGCCAGCAAGTTACAGGGGAACACTGAAGCTTTCTTT
CDR3aa: CASKLQGNTEAFF

abundance: .
d_gene: TRBD1
v_gene: TRBV11-2
j_gene: TRBJ1-5
CDR3nt: TGTGCCAGCAGCCCCGGGACAGGTCATAGCAATCAGCCCCAGCATTTT
CDR3aa: CASSPGTGHSNQPQHF

abundance: .
d_gene: .
v_gene: TRBV28
j_gene: TRBJ2-4
CDR3nt: TGTGCCAGCAGTTTTGAGGGCCTGAACCGAAACTTC
CDR3aa: CASSFEGLNRNF

abundance: once
d_gene: .
v_gene: TRBV6-6
j_gene: TRBJ1-5
CDR3nt: TGTGCCAGCAGTTACAGCAATAGCAATCAGCCCCAGCATTTT
CDR3aa: CASSYSNSNQPQHF

abundance: .
d_gene: .
v_gene: TRBV6-5
j_gene: TRBJ2-1
CDR3nt: TGTGCCAGCAGTTACTCGAATCAGTACAATGAGCAGTTCTTC
CDR3aa: CASSYSNQYNEQFF

abundance: once
d_gene: TRBD1
v_gene: TRBV28
j_gene: TRBJ1-2
CDR3nt: TGTGCCAGCAGCCAACTGACAGGGGGGGGCTACACCTTC
CDR3aa: CASSQLTGGGYTF

abundance: .
d_gene: TRBD1
v_gene: TRBV28
j_gene: TRBJ2-7
CDR3nt: TGTGCCAGCACGGGACAGGGGTCCTACGAGCAGTACTTC
CDR3aa: CASTGQGSYEQYF

abundance: .
d_gene: TRBD1
v_gene: TRBV6-5
j_gene: TRBJ2-7
CDR3nt: TGTGCCAGCAGAGGACCGGGACAGGGGGCATACGAGCAGTACTTC
CDR3aa: CASRGPGQGAYEQYF

abundance: .
d_gene: .
v_gene: TRBV7-3
j_gene: TRBJ2-7
CDR3nt: TGTGCCAGCAGTCCAGGACTACCCAGCTCCTACGAGCAGTACTTC
CDR3aa: CASSPGLPSSYEQYF

abundance: .
d_gene: TRBD1
v_gene: TRBV9
j_gene: TRBJ2-3
CDR3nt: TGTGCCAGCAGCGTAGCTAGTGGCAGGGGGTCAGATACGCAGTATTTT
CDR3aa: CASSVASGRGSDTQYF

abundance: .
d_gene: .
v_gene: TRBV7-9
j_gene: TRBJ2-1
CDR3nt: TGTGCCAGCAGCTCTTTAGAGATGGAGCAGTTCTTC
CDR3aa: CASSSLEMEQFF

abundance: few
d_gene: TRBD1
v_gene: TRBV5-6
j_gene: TRBJ1-1
CDR3nt: TGTGCCAGCAGCTTGGGGGACAGGGGAAGAGCTGAAGCTTTCTTT
CDR3aa: CASSLGDRGRAEAFF

abundance: .
d_gene: TRBD1
v_gene: TRBV6-1
j_gene: TRBJ2-7
CDR3nt: TGTGCCAGCAGTAGATTATGGGACAGGGAGGGCGAGCAGTACTTC
CDR3aa: CASSRLWDREGEQYF

abundance: .
d_gene: .
v_gene: TRBV20-1
j_gene: TRBJ1-1
CDR3nt: TGCAGTGCTATCATCCACACTGAAGCTTTCTTT
CDR3aa: CSAIIHTEAFF

abundance: .
d_gene: .
v_gene: TRBV27
j_gene: TRBJ1-1
CDR3nt: TGTGCCAGCAGTGTAGCTCCCATTAGGGGTGGCACTGAAGCTTTCTTT
CDR3aa: CASSVAPIRGGTEAFF

abundance: few
d_gene: TRBD1
v_gene: TRBV2
j_gene: TRBJ1-1
CDR3nt: TGTGCCAGCAGTGAACCAGGGACAGCGAACACTGAAGCTTTCTTT
CDR3aa: CASSEPGTANTEAFF

abundance: .
d_gene: TRBD1
v_gene: TRBV6-5
j_gene: TRBJ1-2
CDR3nt: TGTGCCAGCAGTTACTCAGGGGGCTGGGGCTACACCTTC
CDR3aa: CASSYSGGWGYTF

abundance: .
d_gene: .
v_gene: TRBV4-3
j_gene: TRBJ1-2
CDR3nt: TGCGCCAGCAGCCAAGAAGTTCGGGGATTAAACTATGGCTACACCTTC
CDR3aa: CASSQEVRGLNYGYTF

abundance: .
d_gene: TRBD1
v_gene: TRBV4-1
j_gene: TRBJ1-5
CDR3nt: TGCGCCAGCAGCCAAGAGGGCGGGAGGGTCAGGGGGCCGGGGCTAGGGGATCAGCCCCAGCATTTT
CDR3aa: CASSQEGGRVRGPGLGDQPQHF

abundance: .
d_gene: .
v_gene: TRBV11-1
j_gene: TRBJ2-5
CDR3nt: TGTGCCAGCAGCTTAGTACAATCAGAGACCCAGTACTTC
CDR3aa: CASSLVQSETQYF

abundance: .
d_gene: .
v_gene: TRBV9
j_gene: TRBJ2-5
CDR3nt: TGTGCCAGCAGCGCGCGTTTCCAAGAGACCCAGTACTTC
CDR3aa: CASSARFQETQYF

abundance: .
d_gene: .
v_gene: TRBV18
j_gene: TRBJ2-6
CDR3nt: TGTGCCAGCTCACCACTACAGGGAACCCCCTCTGGGGCCAACGTCCTGACTTTC
CDR3aa: CASSPLQGTPSGANVLTF

abundance: .
d_gene: .
v_gene: TRBV5-3
j_gene: TRBJ2-7
CDR3nt: TGTGCCAGAAGCACCCGGGACTGGCCCTACGAGCAGTACTTC
CDR3aa: CARSTRDWPYEQYF

abundance: .
d_gene: .
v_gene: TRBV11-2
j_gene: TRBJ1-2
CDR3nt: TGTGCCAGCAGCCCCAGTTATGGCTACACCTTC
CDR3aa: CASSPSYGYTF

abundance: .
d_gene: .
v_gene: TRBV6-1
j_gene: TRBJ1-2
CDR3nt: TGTGCCAGCAGTGAAACGGACCGGGGGGGCTACACCTTC
CDR3aa: CASSETDRGGYTF

abundance: .
d_gene: .
v_gene: TRBV7-2
j_gene: TRBJ1-5
CDR3nt: TGTGCCAGCAGCGTCAAGGGGAATCAGCCCCAGCATTTT
CDR3aa: CASSVKGNQPQHF

abundance: .
d_gene: TRBD1
v_gene: TRBV4-3
j_gene: TRBJ1-6
CDR3nt: TGCGCCAGCAGCCAAGATTACGCAGGGGGTAATTCACCCCTCCACTTT
CDR3aa: CASSQDYAGGNSPLHF

abundance: few
d_gene: TRBD1
v_gene: TRBV4-2
j_gene: TRBJ1-4
CDR3nt: TGTGCCAGCAGCCAATTTACAGGGGCAACTAATGAAAAACTGTTTTTT
CDR3aa: CASSQFTGATNEKLFF

abundance: few
d_gene: .
v_gene: TRBV19
j_gene: TRBJ2-1
CDR3nt: TGTGCCGCGGCCCGGGGGACAGACAATGAGCAGTTCTTC
CDR3aa: CAAARGTDNEQFF

abundance: .
d_gene: TRBD2
v_gene: TRBV6-5
j_gene: TRBJ2-7
CDR3nt: TGTGCCAGCAGTTACCAGCGGGGTTGGGAGCAGTACTTC
CDR3aa: CASSYQRGWEQYF